The 20 T cell receptor beta chains listed next were all sequenced from one sample in a study of T-cell reconstitution after alpha-beta-depleted transplantation in children. Unique molecular identifiers tagged the TCRbeta library. In TCRdb, the PCR reads were re-called with MiXCR into one record per CDR3 protein. This sample carries more than 400,000 distinct CDR3 sequences, around 10% of them seen once, and the ten largest clones take 14%. The sequences come from PBMCs, mostly from graft donor cells, collected 180 days after TCRalphabeta/CD19-depleted stem cell transplant. These TCRs come from a female patient aged 2-15 years who had a stem cell transplant for aplastic anemia, so the T cells may come from the graft donor.

The rearrangement links TRBV27 to TRBJ2-7; TRBD2 matches at 10 bases. The V segment lost 5 bases and the J segment 4 bases; nucleotides outside the gene matches: 14. The CDR3 is made up of 17 amino acids. CDR1 and CDR2 from the germline V gene are MNHEY and SMNVEV (reference sequence). The CDR3 DNA sequence: TGTGCCAGCAGTCCCCAAGGCCTAGCGGGAGCGCAGTACGAGCAGTACGTC. Its translation is CASSPQGLAGAQYEQYV.

This clonotype has a handful of counts. The chain couples TRBV7-2 to TRBJ1-6; the match to TRBD1 covers 7 bases. This CDR3 spans 14 amino acids. Germline CDR1 is SGHTA and CDR2 is FQGNSA. After removal of 3 bases from V and 7 bases from J, the junction contained 3 bases not matched to a gene. CDR3 nucleotide sequence: TGTGCCAGCAGCTTCCGGGACAGAAATTCACCCCTCCACTTT. Encoded protein: CASSFRDRNSPLHF.

This clonotype was observed at least ten times. The rearrangement links TRBV20-1 to TRBJ1-1; D unresolved. The ends were cut back, 3 bases at V and 2 bases at J, with 7 bases in the middle. The germline V gene encodes CDR1 DFQATT and CDR2 SNEGSKA (reference sequence). The CDR3 is 12 amino acids. As DNA, the CDR3 is TGCAGTGCTAGCCCAGTTAACACTGAAGCTTTCTTT. Protein: CSASPVNTEAFF.

This chain links TRBV28 with TRBJ2-1, with 12 bases aligning to TRBD2. The CDR3 sequence is 15 residues long. The junction had 10 bases not matched to a gene; V was cut back by 8 bases and J by 8 bases. CDR1 MDHEN and CDR2 SYDVKM come from the germline V gene. CDR3 coding DNA: TGTGCCAGCGGAGGAGGGACTAGCGGGTTCGATGAGCAGTTCTTC. It specifies CASGGGTSGFDEQFF.

This clonotype has more than one count but fewer than ten. This chain uses TRBV7-8 with TRBJ2-1, with 9 nucleotides matching TRBD2. This CDR3 has 15 residues. V trimming: 2 bases; J trimming: 5 bases; junction bases outside the gene matches: 4. Germline V gene data show CDR1 as SGHVS and CDR2 as FQNEAQ. In DNA form, the CDR3 reads TGTGCCAGCAGCTTATACCTAGCGGGGCACAATGAGCAGTTCTTC. This gives the protein CASSLYLAGHNEQFF.

The chain joins TRBV12-5 to TRBJ1-1, with D hard to call. This CDR3 region has 12 residues. Germline values: CDR1 LGHNT, CDR2 FRNRAP. The ends were cut back, 3 bases at V and 4 bases at J, with 6 bases in the middle. The CDR3 nucleotides read TGTGCTAGTGGTTTTATGAGCACTGAAGCTTTCTTT. As protein: CASGFMSTEAFF.

A few counts support this clonotype. V usage is TRBV9 and J usage is TRBJ2-1, with TRBD2 identical over 13 bases. The germline CDR1 and CDR2 sequences are SGDLS and YYNGEE. The CDR3 is made up of 17 amino acids. V dropped 4 bases and J dropped 6; count of bases not matched to a gene: 10. The CDR3 sequence: CASSNRPTSGRANEQFF. The CDR3 DNA follows: TGTGCCAGCAGCAACCGACCTACTAGCGGGAGGGCCAATGAGCAGTTCTTC.

This chain uses TRBV3-1 with TRBJ2-7; 9 bases fit TRBD1. The germline gives CDR1 LGHDT, CDR2 YNNKEL (reference sequence). J gave up 6 bases and V 1 base, and 4 bases lay outside the gene matches. The CDR3 spans 14 residues. The CDR3 DNA reads TGTGCCAGCAGCCAAGCTAGGACAGGGGCCGAGCAGTACGTC. Residues: CASSQARTGAEQYV.

This clonotype was counted many times. This rearrangement joins TRBV7-9 to TRBJ2-5; D is undetermined. CDR1 is SEHNR, CDR2 FQNEAQ, per germline (reference sequence). The V end lost 3 bases, the J end lost 2 bases, and 4 bases lay between the germline ends. This CDR3 contains 12 residues. The CDR3 is CASSFLQETQYF. The CDR3, as DNA: TGTGCCAGCAGCTTCTTGCAAGAGACCCAGTACTTC.

The chain is built from TRBV4-3 and TRBJ2-2, with 8 bases lining up with TRBD2. The CDR3 covers 15 residues. Germline V gives CDR1 LGHNA, CDR2 YSLEER. Losses at the gene ends were 3 bases for V and 6 bases for J; bases not matched to a gene: 6. In DNA, the CDR3 is TGCGCCAGCAGCCAGGGACTAGTGAAATCCGGGGAGCTGTTTTTT. This gives the protein CASSQGLVKSGELFF.

This clonotype has only a few counts. V and J are TRBV12-3 or TRBV12-4 and TRBJ2-2; D call uncertain. V was trimmed by 6 bases and J by 7 bases, leaving 9 bases between them. The CDR3 has 12 amino acids. The CDR3 loop is CASSLRNGELFF. The CDR3 coding sequence is TGTGCCAGCAGCCTTAGAAACGGGGAGCTGTTTTTT.

This clonotype was counted between two and nine times. The V and J genes are TRBV4-3 and TRBJ1-1; D is uncertain. This CDR3 region has 14 residues. The ends were cut back, 0 bases at V and 1 base at J, with 6 bases in the middle. Germline V lookup: CDR1 LGHNA, CDR2 YSLEER. The CDR3 bases are TGCGCCAGCAGCCAAGATCCCCAGAACACTGAAGCTTTCTTT. Its protein product is CASSQDPQNTEAFF.

The rearrangement links TRBV2 to TRBJ2-3; tentative D call: TRBD1 (5 bases). This CDR3 is built from 14 residues. V was trimmed by 6 bases and J by 4 bases, leaving 14 bases between them. Germline CDR1 SNHLY, CDR2 FYNNEI. CDR3 amino acids: CASRQGLGPDTQYF. CDR3 DNA sequence: TGTGCCAGCAGGCAGGGTCTTGGTCCAGATACGCAGTATTTT.

This clonotype came up a few times. J is TRBJ2-6 and V is TRBV7-2, with D possibly TRBD2 on 6 matching bases. This CDR3 contains 15 residues. V lost 7 bases to trimming and J lost 1 base, with 11 bases between them. Germline V gives CDR1 SGHTA, CDR2 FQGNSA. CDR3 region: CASTLGGSGANVLTF. CDR3 nucleotide sequence: TGTGCCAGCACCCTGGGGGGTTCTGGGGCCAACGTCCTGACTTTC.

This clonotype has more than one count but fewer than ten. The rearrangement uses TRBV29-1 and TRBJ2-7, with D possibly called TRBD1 or TRBD2 (6 bases each). The V and J ends lost 3 bases and 3 bases respectively, with 15 bases between them. This CDR3 contains 14 residues. CDR1 SQVTM and CDR2 ANQGSEA come from the germline V gene. The CDR3 DNA sequence: TGCAGCGTTGAGGGAAGAGGAGGGGGCTACGAGCAGTACTTC. Translated, it gives CSVEGRGGGYEQYF.

The CDR3 DNA reads as TGTGCCAGCAGTCCCCTCCTCGCCGGCGGTTCACCCCTCCACTTT. Residues: CASSPLLAGGSPLHF. The chain combines TRBV6-2 or TRBV6-3 with TRBJ1-6; D is ambiguous. The CDR3 has 15 amino acids. Trimming removed 5 bases at V and 9 bases at J, with 17 bases between. Per the germline V gene, CDR1 is MNHEY and CDR2 is SVGEGT.

V and J are TRBV25-1 and TRBJ2-7, with TRBD1 matching over 8 bases. V dropped 2 bases and J dropped 3; count of bases not matched to a gene: 3. This CDR3 contains 14 residues. The germline gives CDR1 MGHDK, CDR2 SYGVNS. The CDR3 here is CASSEGTGGYEQYF. The CDR3, as DNA: TGTGCCAGCAGTGAAGGAACAGGGGGCTACGAGCAGTACTTC.

The chain uses TRBV15 and TRBJ2-1; D gene ambiguous. The CDR3 spans 14 residues. V lost 9 bases and J 0 bases, leaving 12 bases between the germline ends. Germline V gives CDR1 LNHNV, CDR2 YYDKDF (reference sequence). This CDR3 is CATAAPSSYNEQFF. The CDR3 bases are TGTGCCACTGCCGCTCCGAGCTCCTACAATGAGCAGTTCTTC.

This clonotype was seen a few times. The chain joins TRBV10-3 to TRBJ2-6; D is uncertain. Germline-derived CDR1 and CDR2 are ENHRY and SYGVKD. The CDR3 has 14 amino acids. V was cut by 0 bases and J by 2 bases, with 2 bases left in between. The CDR3 bases are TGTGCCATCAGTGAGTCTGCTGGGGCCAACGTCCTGACTTTC. This sequence encodes CAISESAGANVLTF.

V and J are TRBV27 and TRBJ2-7; TRBD2 might be the D (6 bases). V was pared by 3 bases and J by 0 bases, with 21 bases between. The CDR3 length is 18 residues. Per germline, CDR1 MNHEY and CDR2 SMNVEV (reference sequence). CDR3 in DNA: TGTGCCAGCAGTTTCAATAAACTTCGGGGGATAAGCTCCTACGAGCAGTACGTC. It is translated as CASSFNKLRGISSYEQYV.